This T cell receptor beta chain emerged from a study of Ad26.COV2.S vaccination and SARS-CoV-2 variants. Study-level findings and limits: From the TCR breadth and depth analyses, total T cell responses may have been underestimated.

TCRdb's table, derived via immunoSEQ multiplex PCR, lists solely in-frame clones and lacks some. The sample shows about 680,000 clones, 80% to 90% of them seen only once. This CDR3 is built from 16 residues. With V trimmed by 5 bases and J by 2 bases, 10 bases remained unmatched. CDR1 is SEHNR and CDR2 is FQNEAQ in the germline V gene (reference sequence). Treatment given: some 20 received Ad26.COV2.S at low or high dose, single or two shots; about five received placebo; per-sample allocation not given. Following the first vaccine or placebo injection, samples were taken on day 63. Note on this clone: Its antigen is not known.

Material: peripheral blood, obtained in a trial of Ad26.COV2.S vaccine versus placebo. This receptor was obtained from a person between 18 and 65 years old who received the Ad26.COV2.S COVID-19 vaccine or a placebo. V gene TRBV7-9 combines with J gene TRBJ2-3, with 7 bases identical to TRBD2. DNA of the CDR3: TGTGCCAGCAGCCTTAGAGGAGCGGGGTTCACAGATACGCAGTATTTT. Translation: CASSLRGAGFTDTQYF.